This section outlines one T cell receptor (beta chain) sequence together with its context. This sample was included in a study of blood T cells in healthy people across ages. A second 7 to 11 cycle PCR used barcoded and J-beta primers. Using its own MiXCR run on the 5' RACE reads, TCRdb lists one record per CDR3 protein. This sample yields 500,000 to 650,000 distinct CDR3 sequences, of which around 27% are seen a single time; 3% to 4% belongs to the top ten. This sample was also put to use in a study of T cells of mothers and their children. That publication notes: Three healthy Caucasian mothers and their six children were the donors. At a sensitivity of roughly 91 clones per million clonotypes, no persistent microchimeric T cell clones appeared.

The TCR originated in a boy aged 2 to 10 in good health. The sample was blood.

Written as DNA, the CDR3 is TGTGCCACCAGTGACACCACAGGGGGGGAAGGTGGGCAGTATTTT. Residues: CATSDTTGGEGGQYF. This chain joins TRBV24-1 and TRBJ2-3; weak D call: TRBD1 (8 bases). This CDR3 contains 15 residues. The germline CDR1 and CDR2 sequences are KGHDR and SFDVKD. V lost 4 bases and J 11 bases, leaving 21 bases between the germline ends.